This is a list of T cell receptor beta chains from one sample in a study of beta chain features in type 1 diabetes. Sequencing used immunoSEQ multiplex PCR; TCRdb keeps in-frame clones, though not all of them. The sample includes 390,000 or so clones, 11% to 15% of them seen just once. The sample was naive CD4+ T cells from blood. The receptors originated from a man between 25 and 39 years old in good health. Each CDR3 is given with its conserved first and last residue. The D gene is left open where the match is weak. The size field is filled for only some rows; it gives once, few, many or a size class.

>TRBV9|TRBD2|15|NA|TRBJ2-1
CASSGPGLANNEQFF
TGTGCCAGCAGCGGACCGGGACTAGCGAATAATGAGCAGTTCTTC
>TRBV10-3|TRBD2|12|NA|TRBJ2-7
CASWDYSYEQYF
TGTGCCTCTTGGGACTACTCCTACGAGCAGTACTTC
>TRBV5-6|NA|14|NA|TRBJ2-2
CASSFRGNTGELFF
TGTGCCAGCAGCTTCAGGGGGAACACCGGGGAGCTGTTTTTT
>TRBV5-1|NA|14|NA|TRBJ2-1
CASWRAGAGNEQFF
TGCGCCAGCTGGCGGGCAGGGGCAGGGAATGAGCAGTTCTTC
>TRBV28|NA|11|NA|TRBJ1-2
CASSTNRGYTF
TGTGCCAGCAGTACCAACAGGGGCTACACCTTC
>TRBV30|NA|11|NA|TRBJ2-1
CAWSTGNEQFF
TGTGCCTGGAGTACAGGGAATGAGCAGTTCTTC
>TRBV15|TRBD2|15|NA|TRBJ2-3
CATSKAGGSTDTQYF
TGTGCCACCAGTAAAGCGGGGGGGAGCACAGATACGCAGTATTTT
>TRBV27|NA|16|NA|TRBJ1-1
CASYRLGPDTGTEAFF
TGTGCCAGCTATCGGTTGGGACCTGATACGGGCACTGAAGCTTTCTTT
>TRBV5-1|TRBD2|14|few|TRBJ2-5
CASSLAGGEETQYF
TGCGCCAGCAGCCTAGCGGGGGGCGAAGAGACCCAGTACTTC
>TRBV29-1|TRBD1|14|NA|TRBJ2-7
CSVSRDRVPYEQYF
TGCAGCGTTTCCCGGGACAGGGTCCCCTACGAGCAGTACTTC
>TRBV7-2|NA|14|few|TRBJ2-1
CASRPPARAGLEFF
TGTGCCAGCCGACCCCCGGCCCGAGCTGGCCTTGAGTTCTTC
>TRBV5-4|NA|13|few|TRBJ2-5
CASSFNREETQYF
TGTGCCAGCAGCTTCAACAGAGAAGAGACCCAGTACTTC
>TRBV7-8|NA|11|few|TRBJ2-1
CASSFNNEQFF
TGTGCCAGCAGCTTTAACAATGAGCAGTTCTTC
>TRBV9|TRBD2|16|few|TRBJ2-5
CASSALLAGGQETQYF
TGTGCCAGCAGCGCATTACTAGCGGGGGGACAAGAGACCCAGTACTTC
>TRBV5-6|TRBD2|14|NA|TRBJ2-1
CASSLEASGLGQFF
TGTGCCAGCAGCTTGGAAGCTAGCGGTTTGGGGCAGTTCTTC
>TRBV7-2|NA|18|few|TRBJ2-3
CASSSGARGGRGADTQYF
TGTGCCAGCAGCTCCGGAGCCCGCGGAGGCAGGGGGGCAGATACGCAGTATTTT
>TRBV11-2|TRBD2|17|few|TRBJ2-3
CASSYRLAGASTDTQYF
TGTGCCAGCAGCTATAGACTAGCGGGGGCTAGCACAGATACGCAGTATTTT
>TRBV18|NA|14|few|TRBJ2-5
CASSPPGASETQYF
TGTGCCAGCTCACCACCGGGGGCGTCAGAGACCCAGTACTTC
>TRBV14|NA|13|NA|TRBJ1-1
CASSPRMNTEAFF
TGTGCCAGCAGCCCGAGGATGAACACTGAAGCTTTCTTT
>TRBV4-1|NA|16|NA|TRBJ1-3
CASSPGQAFSGNTIYF
TGCGCCAGCAGCCCGGGACAAGCTTTCTCTGGAAACACCATATATTTT
>TRBV10-3|NA|13|NA|TRBJ2-7
CAISLDSSYEQYF
TGTGCCATCAGTTTGGACAGCTCCTACGAGCAGTACTTC
>TRBV13|NA|15|few|TRBJ2-1
CASSLGGSSYNEQFF
TGTGCCAGCAGCTTAGGCGGAAGCTCCTACAATGAGCAGTTCTTC
>TRBV6-5|NA|13|NA|TRBJ2-3
CASSYASTDTQYF
TGTGCCAGCAGTTACGCTAGCACAGATACGCAGTATTTT
>TRBV4-3|NA|15|NA|TRBJ1-2
CASSQVGTGPYGYTF
TGCGCCAGCAGCCAAGTTGGAACAGGGCCCTATGGCTACACCTTC
>TRBV29-1|NA|13|few|TRBJ1-6
CSVSGGPNSPLHF
TGCAGCGTTAGCGGGGGCCCGAATTCACCCCTCCACTTT
>TRBV15|TRBD2|16|few|TRBJ2-3
CATSRDIAGRGDTQYF
TGTGCCACCAGCAGAGACATAGCGGGAAGGGGAGATACGCAGTATTTT
>TRBV6-8|TRBD2|18|NA|TRBJ2-5
CASSYNATRSGSSETQYF
TGTGCCAGCAGTTACAACGCCACCAGAAGCGGGAGCTCCGAGACCCAGTACTTC
>TRBV29-1|TRBD2|14|NA|TRBJ2-1
CSVGLLAGANEQFF
TGCAGCGTTGGACTGCTAGCGGGAGCGAATGAGCAGTTCTTC
>TRBV27|NA|16|few|TRBJ2-1
CASTPWGGIGMDEQFF
TGTGCCAGCACCCCCTGGGGCGGGATTGGGATGGATGAGCAGTTCTTC
>TRBV14|NA|17|few|TRBJ1-1
CASSQELSYRVNTEAFF
TGTGCCAGCAGCCAAGAGTTATCTTACAGGGTGAACACTGAAGCTTTCTTT
>TRBV10-3|TRBD2|13|NA|TRBJ2-1
CAIMVAGTVQQFF
TGTGCCATCATGGTAGCGGGGACCGTACAGCAGTTCTTC
>TRBV5-1|NA|13|few|TRBJ1-2
CASSLLGDYGYTF
TGCGCCAGCAGCTTGCTGGGAGACTATGGCTACACCTTC
>TRBV6-5|NA|13|NA|TRBJ2-1
CASSPGTLMRQFF
TGTGCCAGCAGTCCCGGGACTCTCATGAGGCAGTTCTTC
>TRBV5-4|NA|13|few|TRBJ2-4
CASSSTRVNIQYF
TGTGCCAGCAGCTCGACCAGGGTTAACATTCAGTACTTC
>TRBV5-4|TRBD2|15|NA|TRBJ2-1
CASSFPLAGGNEQFF
TGTGCCAGCAGCTTCCCCCTAGCGGGGGGGAATGAGCAGTTCTTC
>TRBV4-1|TRBD2|17|few|TRBJ2-3
CASSQGRLGGSGDTQYF
TGCGCCAGCAGCCAAGGAAGGTTAGGCGGGAGCGGAGATACGCAGTATTTT
>TRBV4-3|TRBD2|18|NA|TRBJ2-1
CASSQDGTSGSAYNEQFF
TGCGCCAGCAGCCAAGACGGGACTAGCGGGAGCGCCTACAATGAGCAGTTCTTC
>TRBV9|NA|15|NA|TRBJ2-1
CASSVAAGAFNEQFF
TGTGCCAGCAGCGTAGCCGCGGGGGCATTTAATGAGCAGTTCTTC
>TRBV20-1|NA|10|NA|TRBJ2-3
CTPSGNTQYF
TGCACCCCTTCTGGCAATACGCAGTATTTT
>TRBV27|TRBD1|15|few|TRBJ2-3
CASSLLTGSTDTQYF
TGTGCCAGCAGTTTGTTGACAGGGAGCACAGATACGCAGTATTTT
>TRBV15|NA|16|few|TRBJ2-5
CATSRSLHGVGETQYF
TGTGCCACCAGCAGGTCCTTACACGGGGTCGGGGAGACCCAGTACTTC
>TRBV10-3|NA|13|NA|TRBJ2-3
CAISPLEADTQYF
TGTGCCATCAGTCCCCTGGAGGCAGATACGCAGTATTTT
>TRBV19|NA|16|NA|TRBJ2-1
CASSTYAGPTYNEQFF
TGTGCCAGTAGTACTTACGCAGGGCCCACCTACAATGAGCAGTTCTTC
>TRBV7-2|NA|14|NA|TRBJ1-2
CASSLNRENYGYTF
TGTGCCAGCAGCTTAAACAGGGAGAACTATGGCTACACCTTC
>TRBV5-4|NA|15|few|TRBJ2-6
CASTRWGSGANVLTF
TGTGCCAGCACCAGATGGGGCTCTGGGGCCAACGTCCTGACTTTC
>TRBV11-3|NA|15|NA|TRBJ2-4
CASSLGIIAKNIQYF
TGTGCCAGCAGCTTAGGGATTATAGCCAAAAACATTCAGTACTTC
>TRBV18|NA|14|few|TRBJ2-1
CASSPPDPPNEQFF
TGTGCCAGCTCACCACCGGATCCACCGAATGAGCAGTTCTTC
>TRBV7-2|NA|13|few|TRBJ2-1
CASRLAVVIEQFF
TGTGCCAGCAGGCTGGCAGTTGTGATTGAGCAGTTCTTC
>TRBV9|NA|16|NA|TRBJ1-6
CASSDGGSSYNSPLHF
TGTGCCAGCAGCGACGGGGGGAGCTCCTATAATTCACCCCTCCACTTT
>TRBV9|NA|17|few|TRBJ2-3
CASSVYGSPLSTDTQYF
TGTGCCAGCAGCGTATATGGCAGCCCTCTGAGCACAGATACGCAGTATTTT
>TRBV10-3|NA|12|few|TRBJ1-4
CAIAGPNEKLFF
TGTGCCATAGCGGGACCTAATGAAAAACTGTTTTTT